The 21 T cell receptor beta chains given below trace back to one sample, sequenced in a study of shared clonotypes between healthy human individuals. Sequencing was performed with immunoSEQ multiplex PCR; in TCRdb, only in-frame clones are kept and a portion is missing. The sample carries over a million clones, around 82% recorded once. Sequencing input: memory CD4+ T cells from PBMCs. The sample's subset: CD45RA-negative fraction. These receptors were collected from a man in his late teens or twenties in good health. Some clones in this sample may be carry-over from other donors' samples.

About this clone: This probably arose from a read error, given a far larger clone one base away. Other DNA sequences in the same sample also yield this CDR3. The J gene is TRBJ1-2, the V gene TRBV7-2; D is uncertain. Germline V gene data show CDR1 as SGHTA and CDR2 as FQGNSA. V shed 2 bases and J shed 2 bases, with 6 bases lying between them. The CDR3 covers 13 residues. In DNA, the CDR3 is TGTGCCAGCAGCTTACTGGGGAACTATGGCTACACCTTC. Its translation is CASSLLGNYGYTF.

The DNA for the CDR3 is TGTGCCAGCAGTGGGGACAGCCCGAACACCGGGGAGCTGTTTTTT. As protein: CASSGDSPNTGELFF. The V and J genes are TRBV2 and TRBJ2-2; TRBD1 matches at 7 bases. CDR1 and CDR2 (germline): SNHLY, FYNNEI. The J segment lost 0 bases and the V segment lost 4 bases, leaving 2 bases of the junction unmatched. The CDR3 length is 15 residues.

This chain connects TRBV10-2 to TRBJ1-1; possibly TRBD1 for D (6 bases). The CDR3 length is 14 residues. Germline loops: CDR1 WSHSY, CDR2 SAAADI. Trimming cost V 2 bases and J 6 bases, with 13 bases left between them. The CDR3 here is CASSERGGRAEAFF. In DNA, the CDR3 is TGCGCCAGCAGTGAGAGGGGGGGGCGCGCTGAAGCTTTCTTT.

DNA for the CDR3: TGTGCCAGCAGCTTAGTCTCCCTCAAGGGGGATACGCAGTATTTT. Amino acids: CASSLVSLKGDTQYF. V is TRBV7-9 and J is TRBJ2-3, with D perhaps TRBD1 (5 bases). This CDR3 has 15 amino acids. The V gene lost 1 base and the J gene lost 6 bases, with 14 bases spanning the gap. Germline V gene data show CDR1 as SEHNR and CDR2 as FQNEAQ (reference sequence).

This clone was seen at least ten times. The chain has TRBV5-4 and TRBJ2-7; 9 bases map to TRBD1. This CDR3 is 14 amino acids long. Germline values: CDR1 SGHNT, CDR2 YYREEE (reference sequence). V lost 3 bases and J lost 7; bases outside the gene matches: 8. The CDR3 protein is CASSSPGGTGEQYF. CDR3 nucleotides: TGTGCCAGCAGCTCCCCCGGGGGGACAGGGGAGCAGTACTTC.

The J gene is TRBJ2-5, the V gene TRBV18; 7 positions agree with TRBD2. Germline-derived CDR1 and CDR2 are KGHSH and LQKENI. The CDR3 covers 13 residues. Losses at the gene ends were 5 bases for V and 3 bases for J; bases not matched to a gene: 3. The CDR3 region is CASSAGTKETQYF. CDR3 sequence (DNA): TGTGCCAGCTCAGCCGGGACTAAAGAGACCCAGTACTTC. Looking up the rest from reference TRBV18 and TRBJ2-5 gives the full variable domain: NAGVMQNPRHLVRRRGQEARLRCSPMKGHSHVYWYRQLPEEGLKFMVYLQKENIIDESGMPKERFSAEFPKEGPSILRIQQVVRGDSAAYFCASSAGTKETQYFGPGTRLLVL.

The chain links TRBV7-9 to TRBJ2-5; D is perhaps TRBD1 (8 bases). Trimming shortened V by 2 bases and J by 7 bases, and 17 bases separated the two germline ends. The CDR3 spans 15 residues. Germline V CDR1 and CDR2: SEHNR, FQNEAQ (reference sequence). CDR3 DNA sequence: TGTGCCAGCAGCTTATTAGCGGGCACAGGGGGGACCCAGTACTTC. Translation: CASSLLAGTGGTQYF.

The chain carries TRBV7-3 and TRBJ2-5, with D perhaps TRBD2 (5 bases). The germline V gene encodes CDR1 SGHTA and CDR2 FQGTGA. This CDR3 spans 14 amino acids. Trimming pared 1 base from V and 1 base from J, leaving 7 bases between. The DNA for the CDR3 is TGTGCCAGCAGCTTAAATCGGGGCCAAGAGACCCAGTACTTC. As protein: CASSLNRGQETQYF.

The chain uses TRBV6-6 and TRBJ2-1; 8 bases agree with TRBD2. The V gene's germline CDR1 is MNHNY and CDR2 SVGAGI (reference sequence). There are 14 residues in the CDR3. V was clipped by 6 bases and J by 7 bases; unmatched bases: 8. The CDR3 DNA reads as TGTGCCAGCAGAACTAGCGGATCGGGAAATGAGCAGTTCTTC. Its translation: CASRTSGSGNEQFF.

The rearrangement uses TRBV4-1 and TRBJ2-3; TRBD1 is a possible D gene (6 bases). Germline V gene sequence: CDR1 MGHRA, CDR2 YSYEKL. The germline V and J ends were trimmed by 4 bases and 4 bases, with 15 bases remaining between them. This CDR3 region has 15 residues. In nucleotides, the CDR3 is TGCGCCAGCAGCCCTAGAGGACAGTACCCAGATACGCAGTATTTT. Translated, it gives CASSPRGQYPDTQYF.

The genes are TRBV4-1 and TRBJ2-5; a weak D match, TRBD2 (6 bases). V gave up 2 bases and J gave up 5 bases, with 15 bases separating them. The CDR3 is 15 amino acids. CDR1 is MGHRA and CDR2 is YSYEKL in the germline V gene. This CDR3 reads CASSQMKAGSETQYF. CDR3 nucleotide sequence: TGCGCCAGCAGCCAAATGAAGGCGGGGTCGGAGACCCAGTACTTC.

The V and J genes are TRBV2 and TRBJ1-5; D gene ambiguous. V was shortened by 7 bases and J by 4 bases, with 14 bases between the two germline ends. Germline CDR1 reads SNHLY; CDR2 reads FYNNEI. The CDR3 length is 14 residues. The CDR3 region is CASKSSQVNQPQHF. The CDR3 DNA is TGTGCCAGCAAGTCGAGTCAGGTAAATCAGCCCCAGCATTTT.

V usage is TRBV28 and J usage is TRBJ2-7, with TRBD1 matching 10 bases. CDR1 and CDR2 from the germline V gene are MDHEN and SYDVKM. The CDR3 spans 16 residues. V gave up 6 bases and J gave up 0 bases; unmatched junction bases: 8. CDR3 coding DNA: TGTGCCAGCAGCGAGACCGGGACAGGGGACTCCTACGAGCAGTACTTC. As protein: CASSETGTGDSYEQYF.

A single count supports this clone. V gene TRBV6-1 combines with J gene TRBJ1-1; D is uncertain. The CDR3 runs to 18 residues. The germline V gene has CDR1 MNHNS and CDR2 SASEGT. The germline V and J ends were trimmed by 2 bases and 0 bases, with 19 bases remaining between them. DNA for the CDR3: TGTGCCAGCAGTGAAAGGGTGATGGGCTGGTCCCTGAACACTGAAGCTTTCTTT. Amino acids: CASSERVMGWSLNTEAFF.

This rearrangement joins TRBV5-1 to TRBJ2-3; possible D gene TRBD2, 6 bases. V gave up 4 bases and J gave up 0 bases, with 12 bases separating them. In germline, CDR1 is SGHRS, CDR2 YFSETQ. This CDR3 comprises 15 residues. The CDR3 here is CASSQGLTSTDTQYF. For the CDR3, the DNA is TGCGCCAGCAGCCAAGGACTAACGAGCACAGATACGCAGTATTTT.

The V gene is TRBV7-8, the J gene TRBJ1-4, with a weak D call TRBD1 (5 bases). The CDR3 is 16 amino acids. V lost 5 bases and J lost 0, with 13 bases in between. Germline V gene lookup returns CDR1 SGHVS and CDR2 FQNEAQ. The chain's CDR3 is CASSHYGGATNEKLFF. CDR3 bases: TGTGCCAGCAGCCATTATGGGGGTGCAACTAATGAAAAACTGTTTTTT. Combining the CDR3 with reference TRBV7-8 and TRBJ1-4 gives the whole variable domain GAGVSQSPRYKVAKRGQDVALRCDPISGHVSLFWYQQALGQGPEFLTYFQNEAQLDKSGLPSDRFFAERPEGSVSTLKIQRTQQEDSAVYLCASSHYGGATNEKLFFGSGTQLSVL.

Worth noting for this clone: Other DNA sequences in this sample translate to the same CDR3. CDR3 sequence reads: CASSLGPFTDTQYF. CDR3 sequence (DNA): TGTGCCAGCAGCTTAGGTCCTTTCACAGATACGCAGTATTTT. This rearrangement joins TRBV7-2 to TRBJ2-3, with no clear D. This CDR3 has 14 amino acids. V gave up 1 base and J gave up 2 bases, with 7 bases separating them. Germline V lookup: CDR1 SGHTA, CDR2 FQGNSA.

The V and J genes are TRBV11-2 and TRBJ2-5; 12 bases line up with TRBD2. Trimming removed 2 bases from V and 0 bases from J; junction bases left unmatched: 4. Germline lookup yields CDR1 SGHAT and CDR2 FQNNGV. CDR3 length: 17 amino acids. The CDR3 sequence: CASSLRLAGAYQETQYF. CDR3 sequence (DNA): TGTGCCAGCAGCTTAAGACTAGCGGGAGCTTACCAAGAGACCCAGTACTTC.

V is TRBV10-3 and J is TRBJ2-7; D tentatively fits TRBD1 or TRBD2 (6 bases each). The CDR3 runs 15 residues. Trimming cost V 10 bases and J 0 bases, with 19 bases left between them. CDR1 and CDR2 (germline): ENHRY, SYGVKD. The CDR3 sequence: CASIGGGTSSYEQYF. CDR3 coding DNA: TGTGCCAGCATTGGGGGCGGGACCAGCTCCTACGAGCAGTACTTC.

In this sample, this clone turned up a few times. The J gene is TRBJ2-7, the V gene TRBV7-2; 9 bases align to TRBD2. The CDR3 is 16 amino acids. CDR1 SGHTA and CDR2 FQGNSA come from the germline V gene. With V trimmed by 1 base and J by 4 bases, 8 bases remained unmatched. The chain's CDR3 is CASSLVSSGTEYEQYF. The CDR3 DNA follows: TGTGCCAGCAGCTTAGTTTCTAGCGGGACCGAATACGAGCAGTACTTC.

The rearrangement uses TRBV5-4 and TRBJ2-1, with 8 bases matching TRBD1. Germline-derived CDR1 and CDR2 are SGHNT and YYREEE (reference sequence). V was pared by 3 bases and J by 9 bases, with 11 bases of the junction left unmatched. The CDR3 is 15 residues long. CDR3: CASSSRGQGGGEQFF. CDR3 coding DNA: TGTGCCAGCAGCTCCCGAGGACAGGGTGGGGGTGAGCAGTTCTTC.